This TCR beta chain was retrieved from a study of a mutant IDH1 vaccine in newly diagnosed glioma. In the study overall: Treated patients had a mean age of roughly 39 years and a 62.5% male, around 38% female split.

Findings and limits, study-wide: Apparently unrelated to pseudoprogression were changes in the top peripheral T cell clonotypes.

Regarding time point: week 5, during vaccination. All doses held 300 ug of mutant IDH1 20-mer peptide, with topical imiquimod. Donor diagnoses consisted of new WHO grade 3 or 4 IDH1-mutant, ATRX-lost astrocytomas. Libraries were prepared by immunoSEQ multiplex PCR; TCRdb keeps only in-frame clonotypes and omits some of them. The sample has 45,000 to 65,000 clones; 70% to 85% are singletons. The CDR3 covers 12 residues. The V gene lost 2 bases and the J gene lost 1 base, with 2 bases spanning the gap. Per germline, CDR1 MNHEY and CDR2 SVGAGI. In the case of this clone: Its antigen is undetermined.

This TCR was sampled from a woman aged 18-29 years with glioma. Some clones in this sample may be carry-over from other donors' samples. The sequencing used PBMCs, collected from a glioma patient whose treatment included an IDH1 peptide vaccine. This chain joins TRBV6-5 and TRBJ1-1; D is undetermined. Written as DNA, the CDR3 is TGTGCCAGCAGTTACCCGAACACTGAAGCTTTCTTT. Encoded protein: CASSYPNTEAFF.